This T cell receptor (beta chain) derives from a study of monozygotic twins with inflammatory bowel disease. TCRdb re-called the 5' RACE reads, yielding one record per CDR3 amino acid sequence without DNA. The sample holds some 440,000 distinct CDR3 sequences. This CDR3 spans 15 amino acids. Specimen: blood. This receptor was identified in a human donor with ulcerative colitis or Crohn's disease, or a healthy co-twin of an affected twin (not recorded which). The chain couples TRBV12-3 or TRBV12-4 to TRBJ1-1; TCRdb's D call, TRBD1, is unchecked because there is no DNA. The CDR3 spells CASSLTRGANTEAFF.